These 19 T cell receptor beta chains originate from one sample sequenced in a study of T cells in Graves' hyperthyroidism and ophthalmopathy. Amplification of TCR beta CDR3 regions used RNA as the template. Carried out on the TCR CDR3, a first-round RT-PCR used the HTBI primer set. TCRdb re-derived calls from the multiplex PCR reads in MiXCR, one entry per CDR3 protein. Among approximately 400,000 distinct CDR3 sequences listed, roughly 13% were seen once. The source material was blood. The source of these receptors is a man in his fifties with Graves' ophthalmopathy.

This clonotype was observed a few times. V and J are TRBV18 and TRBJ1-3, with 8 bases fitting TRBD1. There are 15 residues in the CDR3. Germline V gene data show CDR1 as KGHSH and CDR2 as LQKENI. Trimming at V came to 3 bases and at J to 0 bases, leaving 1 base not matched to a gene. The chain's CDR3 is CASSPGQGSGNTIYF. Here the CDR3 DNA reads TGTGCCAGCTCACCCGGACAGGGCTCTGGAAACACCATATATTTT.

The chain recombines TRBV7-9 with TRBJ1-2, with D possibly TRBD1 on 6 matching bases. CDR1 SEHNR and CDR2 FQNEAQ come from the germline V gene (reference sequence). CDR3 length equals 15 residues. Trimming removed 5 bases from V and 6 bases from J, with 19 bases in between. The CDR3 region has the DNA TGTGCCAGCAGCGCACAGGGCCCCTCCACTGATGGCTACACCTTC. It specifies CASSAQGPSTDGYTF.

This clonotype was counted many times. This chain connects TRBV30 to TRBJ2-1; no clear D gene. CDR3 length: 11 amino acids. V gave up 0 bases and J gave up 7 bases, with 4 bases separating them. Germline V gene sequence: CDR1 GTSNPN, CDR2 SVGIG (reference sequence). This chain's CDR3 is CAWSVGNEQFF. The CDR3 DNA reads as TGTGCCTGGAGTGTGGGGAATGAGCAGTTCTTC.

V usage is TRBV30 and J usage is TRBJ2-5; D remains ambiguous. This CDR3 spans 10 amino acids. V lost 3 bases to trimming and J lost 6 bases, with 5 bases between them. Germline assignment: CDR1 GTSNPN and CDR2 SVGIG (reference sequence). The CDR3 sequence: CAWRAKTQYF. The CDR3 DNA is TGTGCCTGGAGGGCGAAGACCCAGTACTTC.

In its sample, this clonotype was seen a few times. The rearrangement uses TRBV9 and TRBJ1-4; D is uncertain. Per the germline V gene, CDR1 is SGDLS and CDR2 is YYNGEE. The CDR3 is made up of 15 amino acids. Deletions cut 0 bases from V and 0 bases from J, with 6 bases between. The CDR3 region is CASSVGSATNEKLFF. CDR3 nucleotide sequence: TGTGCCAGCAGCGTAGGCAGCGCAACTAATGAAAAACTGTTTTTT.

This clonotype came up many times. The genes are TRBV5-8 and TRBJ2-1; 8 bases align to TRBD2. V shed 1 base, J shed 2 bases, and the junction held 5 bases outside the gene matches. Germline assignment: CDR1 SGHTS and CDR2 YDEGEE. This CDR3 is built from 16 residues. CDR3 loop: CASSLFSGTAYNEQFF. CDR3 DNA: TGTGCCAGCAGCTTGTTTAGCGGGACCGCCTACAATGAGCAGTTCTTC.

This clonotype occurred many times. The genes are TRBV27 and TRBJ1-6, with D maybe TRBD1 (5 bases). The germline gives CDR1 MNHEY, CDR2 SMNVEV (reference sequence). V lost 4 bases to trimming and J lost 4 bases, with 11 bases between them. CDR3 length: 15 residues. CDR3 in amino acids: CASSSPGPYNSPLHF. Here the CDR3 DNA reads TGTGCCAGCAGTTCGCCGGGACCGTATAATTCACCCCTCCACTTT.

CDR3 nucleotides: TGTGCCAGTAGTAGGCGTTGGGGCCCCTACGAGCAGTACTTC. Protein product: CASSRRWGPYEQYF. The V call is TRBV19, the J call TRBJ2-7; tentatively, D is TRBD1 (5 bases). Trimming cost V 4 bases and J 2 bases, with 12 bases left between them. The length of the CDR3 is 14 residues. Germline V lookup: CDR1 LNHDA, CDR2 SQIVND (reference sequence).

This clonotype has a count of ten or more. The V call is TRBV28, the J call TRBJ2-5; TRBD1 aligns across 7 bases. Germline values: CDR1 MDHEN, CDR2 SYDVKM. V gave up 4 bases and J gave up 5 bases; unmatched junction bases: 10. This CDR3 region has 15 residues. The DNA for the CDR3 is TGTGCCAGCAGTTCTGCCCAAGGGGGCGATGAGACCCAGTACTTC. Its translation: CASSSAQGGDETQYF. The full variable domain, in which reference TRBV28 and TRBJ2-5 provide the parts outside the CDR3, is DVKVTQSSRYLVKRTGEKVFLECVQDMDHENMFWYRQDPGLGLRLIYFSYDVKMKEKGDIPEGYSVSREKKERFSLILESASTNQTSMYLCASSSAQGGDETQYFGPGTRLLVL.

V is TRBV3-1 and J is TRBJ1-1, with a weak D call TRBD1 (5 bases). Trimming stripped 4 bases from V and 5 bases from J, with 17 bases between. CDR3 size: 15 residues. Looked up from germline, CDR1 is LGHDT and CDR2 is YNNKEL (reference sequence). CDR3: CASSPPSWGGTEAFF. The CDR3 DNA is TGTGCCAGCAGCCCACCTTCGTGGGGCGGGACTGAAGCTTTCTTT.

This rearrangement joins TRBV5-8 to TRBJ1-1; the match to TRBD1 covers 10 bases. The CDR3 is 15 amino acids. V was clipped by 0 bases and J by 5 bases; unmatched bases: 4. Germline CDR1 reads SGHTS; CDR2 reads YDEGEE. CDR3 in amino acids: CASSLADRGQTEAFF. The CDR3 coding sequence is TGTGCCAGCAGCTTGGCAGACAGGGGGCAAACTGAAGCTTTCTTT.

This clonotype was detected a few times. This chain joins TRBV15 and TRBJ2-2; the D gene is possibly TRBD2 (5 bases). From germline, CDR1 is LNHNV and CDR2 YYDKDF (reference sequence). The CDR3 is 17 residues long. The ends were cut back, 1 base at V and 4 bases at J, with 16 bases in the middle. For the CDR3, the DNA is TGTGCCACCAGCAGAGGTGTAGGGAGTTTCGTCACCGGGGAGCTGTTTTTT. Residues: CATSRGVGSFVTGELFF.

The V and J genes are TRBV9 and TRBJ2-5; 7 bases map to TRBD2. V lost 0 bases and J lost 4; bases outside the gene matches: 12. This CDR3 has 17 amino acids. The germline gives CDR1 SGDLS, CDR2 YYNGEE. In DNA, the CDR3 is TGTGCCAGCAGCGTAGAGGCTAGCGGAGGAGTTATAGAGACCCAGTACTTC. It translates to CASSVEASGGVIETQYF. The variable domain in full, with the rest retrieved from reference TRBV9 and TRBJ2-5, is DSGVTQTPKHLITATGQRVTLRCSPRSGDLSVYWYQQSLDQGLQFLIQYYNGEERAKGNILERFSAQQFPDLHSELNLSSLELGDSALYFCASSVEASGGVIETQYFGPGTRLLVL.

The CDR3 nucleotides read TGTGCCACCAGCAGACCAAGTACCAGGGGAAATGAGCAGTTCTTC. This sequence encodes CATSRPSTRGNEQFF. The chain carries TRBV15 and TRBJ2-1; D is possibly TRBD1 (6 bases). The CDR3 loop spans 15 amino acids. Germline-derived CDR1 and CDR2 are LNHNV and YYDKDF (reference sequence). V was pared by 2 bases and J by 7 bases, with 15 bases between.

This sequence joins TRBV29-1 and TRBJ1-4; TRBD1 matches at 9 bases. The CDR3 covers 13 residues. V gave up 8 bases and J gave up 8 bases; unmatched junction bases: 9. Germline CDR1 reads SQVTM; CDR2 reads ANQGSEA. CDR3 sequence: CSSWDREGEKLFF. CDR3 nucleotide sequence: TGCAGCTCGTGGGACAGGGAGGGCGAAAAACTGTTTTTT.

In its sample, this clonotype was seen a few times. The J gene is TRBJ2-2, the V gene TRBV6-5, with D possibly TRBD2 on 5 matching bases. V lost 2 bases and J lost 5, with 15 bases in between. The germline V gene has CDR1 MNHEY and CDR2 SVGAGI. This CDR3 is 16 amino acids long. In nucleotides, the CDR3 is TGTGCCAGCAGTTACCCCCGCGCGGGTGGGACCGGGGAGCTGTTTTTT. Protein: CASSYPRAGGTGELFF.

This clonotype has at least ten counts. V is TRBV20-1 and J is TRBJ2-3; 7 positions match TRBD2. The CDR3 has 14 residues. Per germline, CDR1 DFQATT and CDR2 SNEGSKA (reference sequence). V gave up 4 bases and J gave up 2 bases; unmatched junction bases: 6. CDR3 sequence reads: CSAKGTTSTDTQYF. CDR3 nucleotide sequence: TGCAGTGCTAAGGGGACTACCTCCACAGATACGCAGTATTTT.

The table lists this clonotype with many counts. The chain uses TRBV14 and TRBJ1-2, with D hard to call. V lost 1 base to trimming and J lost 10 bases, with 10 bases between them. The CDR3 extends over 12 amino acids. Germline lookup yields CDR1 SGHDN and CDR2 FVKESK. The CDR3 bases are TGTGCCAGCAGCCAAGTCTCGGGTCTCTACACCTTC. Protein sequence: CASSQVSGLYTF.

The rearrangement joins TRBV4-1 to TRBJ2-4; weak D call: TRBD2 (5 bases). Trimming took off 1 base at V and 2 bases at J, with 9 bases between the two ends. Germline V lookup: CDR1 MGHRA, CDR2 YSYEKL. CDR3 length: 15 residues. The CDR3 region is CASSQVVTTKNIQYF. CDR3 DNA sequence: TGCGCCAGCAGCCAAGTAGTGACTACCAAAAACATTCAGTACTTC.